This T cell receptor (beta chain) was found in a study of CD8 T cells in Susac syndrome. Study summary: When blood was collected, patients with Susac syndrome were therapy-naive, were taking corticosteroids, or were receiving intravenous immunoglobulin alone.

The germline V and J ends were trimmed by 1 base and 4 bases, with 16 bases remaining between them. Germline CDR1 SGHTA, CDR2 FQGNSA. The CDR3 is 16 residues long. When the RNA was reverse transcribed, random hexamers were used with an input of 0.5 to 1 ug. Using its own MiXCR run on the immunoSEQ multiplex PCR reads, TCRdb lists one record per CDR3 protein. The data hold about 120,000 distinct CDR3 sequences, with 96% observed a single time. The authors negatively isolated CD8+ and CD4+ T cells and FACS-enriched TEMRA cells. Sequencing was done on a sample of CD4+ T cells from PBMCs. This clonotype was obtained from a human donor with Susac syndrome. The gene calls are TRBV7-2 and TRBJ1-2, with D perhaps matching TRBD1 (5 bases). Written as DNA, the CDR3 is TGTGCCAGCAGCTTAGACACCTCCACGCAGGGCTATGGCTACACCTTC. Its protein product is CASSLDTSTQGYGYTF.